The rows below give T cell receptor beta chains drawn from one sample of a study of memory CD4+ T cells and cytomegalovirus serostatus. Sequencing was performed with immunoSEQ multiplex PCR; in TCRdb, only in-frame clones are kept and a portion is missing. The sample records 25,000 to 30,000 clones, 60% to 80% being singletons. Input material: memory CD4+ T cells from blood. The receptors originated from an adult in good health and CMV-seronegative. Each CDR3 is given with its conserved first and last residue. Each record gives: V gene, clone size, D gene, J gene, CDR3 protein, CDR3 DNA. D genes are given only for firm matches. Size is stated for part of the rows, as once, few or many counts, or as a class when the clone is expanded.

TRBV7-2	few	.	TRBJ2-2	CASGRRQNTGELFF	TGTGCCAGCGGGAGGCGTCAGAACACCGGGGAGCTGTTTTTT
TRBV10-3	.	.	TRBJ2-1	CAITPTNPYNEQFF	TGTGCCATCACTCCAACAAACCCCTACAATGAGCAGTTCTTC
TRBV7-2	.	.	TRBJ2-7	CASSFKAYEQYF	TGTGCCAGCAGCTTTAAGGCCTACGAGCAGTACTTC
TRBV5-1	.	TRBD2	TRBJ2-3	CASSPTSGTGTDTQYF	TGCGCCAGCAGCCCCACCAGCGGGACGGGAACAGATACGCAGTATTTT
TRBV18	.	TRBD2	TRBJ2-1	CASSPPGGTNEQFF	TGTGCCAGCTCACCACCGGGGGGGACCAATGAGCAGTTCTTC
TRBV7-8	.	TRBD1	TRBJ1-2	CASSLGGGQIIPNYGYTF	TGTGCCAGCAGCTTAGGGGGGGGACAGATTATTCCTAACTATGGCTACACCTTC
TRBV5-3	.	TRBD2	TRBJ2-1	CARSGDGGDEQFF	TGTGCCAGAAGCGGGGACGGGGGGGATGAGCAGTTCTTC
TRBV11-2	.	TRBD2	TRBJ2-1	CASSLSGSSPYNEQFF	TGTGCCAGCAGCTTGAGCGGGAGTTCCCCCTACAATGAGCAGTTCTTC
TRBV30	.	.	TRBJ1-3	CAWSVRGAQRGNTIYF	TGTGCCTGGAGTGTAAGGGGCGCGCAGAGGGGAAACACCATATATTTT
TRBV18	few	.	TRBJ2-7	CASSPTPQTMYEQYF	TGTGCCAGCTCACCAACTCCACAGACAATGTACGAGCAGTACTTC
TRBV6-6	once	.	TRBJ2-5	CASSQGRRETQYF	TGTGCCAGCAGTCAAGGAAGGAGGGAGACCCAGTACTTC
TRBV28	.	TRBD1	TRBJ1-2	CASSRTGGANYGYTF	TGTGCCAGCAGTCGGACAGGGGGCGCGAACTATGGCTACACCTTC
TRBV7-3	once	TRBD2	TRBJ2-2	CASSEGLAGGAGELFF	TGTGCCAGCTCTGAGGGACTAGCGGGGGGCGCCGGGGAGCTGTTTTTT
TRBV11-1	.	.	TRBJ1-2	CASSLGIAGIGYTF	TGTGCCAGCAGCTTAGGAATCGCAGGGATTGGCTACACCTTC
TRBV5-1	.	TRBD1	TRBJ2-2	CASSLDPDRADTGELFF	TGCGCCAGCAGCCTCGACCCGGACAGGGCGGACACCGGGGAGCTGTTTTTT
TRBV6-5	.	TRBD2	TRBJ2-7	CASSFSGGSYEQYF	TGTGCCAGCAGCTTTAGCGGGGGCAGCTACGAGCAGTACTTC
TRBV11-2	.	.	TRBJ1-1	CASSLEVPVFF	TGTGCCAGCAGCTTAGAAGTACCGGTATTCTTT
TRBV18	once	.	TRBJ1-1	CASSPGGNTEAFF	TGTGCCAGCTCACCAGGCGGGAACACTGAAGCTTTCTTT
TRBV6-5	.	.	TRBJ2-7	CASSYDGITYEQYF	TGTGCCAGCAGTTACGACGGGATAACCTACGAGCAGTACTTC
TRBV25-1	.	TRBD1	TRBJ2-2	CASSEYPGTGWGTGELFF	TGTGCCAGCAGTGAGTATCCAGGGACAGGGTGGGGCACCGGGGAGCTGTTTTTT
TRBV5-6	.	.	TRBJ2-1	CASSLWTMRAKHNEQFF	TGTGCCAGCAGCTTGTGGACGATGAGGGCCAAACACAATGAGCAGTTCTTC
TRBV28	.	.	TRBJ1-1	CASSFTGANTEAFF	TGTGCCAGCAGTTTTACAGGAGCGAACACTGAAGCTTTCTTT
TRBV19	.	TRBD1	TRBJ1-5	CASSNDRDNHPQHF	TGTGCCAGTAGCAATGACAGGGATAATCACCCCCAGCATTTT
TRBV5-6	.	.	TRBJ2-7	CASSGIDTASYEQYF	TGTGCCAGCAGCGGTATAGACACGGCCTCCTACGAGCAGTACTTC
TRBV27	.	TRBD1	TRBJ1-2	CASSLRGLTKSDINYGYTF	TGTGCCAGCAGTTTAAGGGGGCTAACGAAGTCGGACATAAACTATGGCTACACCTTC
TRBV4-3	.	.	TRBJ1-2	CASSQDHGYGYTF	TGCGCCAGCAGCCAAGATCACGGATATGGCTACACCTTC
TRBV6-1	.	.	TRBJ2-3	CASRSGAATDTQYF	TGTGCCAGCAGGTCAGGGGCCGCCACAGATACGCAGTATTTT
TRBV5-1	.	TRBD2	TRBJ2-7	CASSPREGYEQYF	TGCGCCAGCAGCCCCAGGGAGGGATACGAGCAGTACTTC